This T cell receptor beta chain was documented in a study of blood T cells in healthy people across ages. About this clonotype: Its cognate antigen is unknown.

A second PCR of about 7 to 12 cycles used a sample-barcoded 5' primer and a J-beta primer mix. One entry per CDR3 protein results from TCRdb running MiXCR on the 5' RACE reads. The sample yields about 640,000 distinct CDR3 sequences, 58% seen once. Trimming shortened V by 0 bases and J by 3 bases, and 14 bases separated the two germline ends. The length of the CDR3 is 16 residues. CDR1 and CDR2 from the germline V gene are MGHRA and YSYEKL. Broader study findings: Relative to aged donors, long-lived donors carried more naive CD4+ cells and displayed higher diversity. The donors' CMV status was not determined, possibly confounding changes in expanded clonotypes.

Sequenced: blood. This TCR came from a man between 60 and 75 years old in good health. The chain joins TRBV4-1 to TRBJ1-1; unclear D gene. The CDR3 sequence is CASSQDYGSTDTEAFF. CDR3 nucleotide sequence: TGCGCCAGCAGCCAAGATTACGGGAGCACAGACACTGAAGCTTTCTTT.